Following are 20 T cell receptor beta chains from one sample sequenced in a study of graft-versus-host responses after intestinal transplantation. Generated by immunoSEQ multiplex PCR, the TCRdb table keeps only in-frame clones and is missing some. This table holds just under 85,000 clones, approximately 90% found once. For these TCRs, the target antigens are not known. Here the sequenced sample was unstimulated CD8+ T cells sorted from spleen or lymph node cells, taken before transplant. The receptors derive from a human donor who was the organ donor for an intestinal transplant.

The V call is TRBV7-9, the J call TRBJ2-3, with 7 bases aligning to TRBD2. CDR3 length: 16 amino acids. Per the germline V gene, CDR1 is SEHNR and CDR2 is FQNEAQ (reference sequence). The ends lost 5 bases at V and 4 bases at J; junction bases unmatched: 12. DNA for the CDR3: TGTGCCAGCAGCGCAGGTGGTAGCGGGTATGCAGATACGCAGTATTTT. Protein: CASSAGGSGYADTQYF.

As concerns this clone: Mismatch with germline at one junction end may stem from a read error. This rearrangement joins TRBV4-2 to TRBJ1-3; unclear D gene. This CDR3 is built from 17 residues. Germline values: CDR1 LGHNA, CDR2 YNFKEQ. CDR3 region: CASSQDPRPGAGNTIYF. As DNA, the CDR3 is TGTGCCAGCAGTCAAGACCCCCGGCCGGGAGCTGGAAACACCATATATTTT.

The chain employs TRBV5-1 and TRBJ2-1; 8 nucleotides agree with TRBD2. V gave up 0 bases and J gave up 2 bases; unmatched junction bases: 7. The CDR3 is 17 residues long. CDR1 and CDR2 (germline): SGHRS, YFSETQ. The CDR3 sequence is CASSLVGVAGTYNEQFF. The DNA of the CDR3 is TGCGCCAGCAGCTTGGTTGGGGTAGCGGGGACCTACAATGAGCAGTTCTTC.

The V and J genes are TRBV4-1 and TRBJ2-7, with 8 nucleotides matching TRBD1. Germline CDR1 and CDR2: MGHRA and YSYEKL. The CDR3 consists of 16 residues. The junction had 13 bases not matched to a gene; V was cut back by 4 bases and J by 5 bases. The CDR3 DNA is TGCGCCAGCAGCCCAACACCTGGCAGGGGGCTTGACGAGCAGTACTTC. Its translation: CASSPTPGRGLDEQYF.

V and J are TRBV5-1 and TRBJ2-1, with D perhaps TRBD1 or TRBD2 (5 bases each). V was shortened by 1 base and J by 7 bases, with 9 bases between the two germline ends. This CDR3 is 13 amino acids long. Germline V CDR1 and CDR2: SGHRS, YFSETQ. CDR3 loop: CASSLIGGNEQFF. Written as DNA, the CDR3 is TGCGCCAGCAGCTTGATTGGGGGTAATGAGCAGTTCTTC.

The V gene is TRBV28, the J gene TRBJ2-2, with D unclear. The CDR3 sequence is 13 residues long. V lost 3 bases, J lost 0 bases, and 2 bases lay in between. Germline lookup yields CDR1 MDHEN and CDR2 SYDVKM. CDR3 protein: CASSFSNTGELFF. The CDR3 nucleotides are TGTGCCAGCAGTTTCTCGAACACCGGGGAGCTGTTTTTT.

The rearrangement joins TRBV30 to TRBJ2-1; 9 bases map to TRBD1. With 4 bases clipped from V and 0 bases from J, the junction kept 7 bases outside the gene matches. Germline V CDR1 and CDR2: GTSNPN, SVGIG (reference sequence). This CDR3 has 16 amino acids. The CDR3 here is CAWTREDRGSYNEQFF. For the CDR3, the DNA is TGTGCCTGGACGAGGGAGGACAGGGGCTCCTACAATGAGCAGTTCTTC.

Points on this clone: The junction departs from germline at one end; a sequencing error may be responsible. The CDR3 region has the DNA TGTGCCAGCAGTTGGACAGAATCAGAACTGGTTTTT. Protein: CASSWTESELVF. This chain joins TRBV25-1 and TRBJ1-4; D may be TRBD1 (6 bases). Germline CDR1 and CDR2: MGHDK and SYGVNS. The CDR3 runs 12 residues.

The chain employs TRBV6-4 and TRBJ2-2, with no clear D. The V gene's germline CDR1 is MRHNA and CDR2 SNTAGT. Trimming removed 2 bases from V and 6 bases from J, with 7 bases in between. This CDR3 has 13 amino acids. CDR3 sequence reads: CASSDGLAGELFF. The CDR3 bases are TGTGCCAGCAGTGACGGGCTAGCCGGGGAGCTGTTTTTT.

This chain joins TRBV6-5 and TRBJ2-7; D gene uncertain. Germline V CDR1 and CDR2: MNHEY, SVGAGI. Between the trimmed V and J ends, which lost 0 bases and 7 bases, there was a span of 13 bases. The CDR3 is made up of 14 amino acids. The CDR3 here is CASSYSIRAAEQYF. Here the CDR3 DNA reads TGTGCCAGCAGTTACTCGATTCGGGCGGCGGAGCAGTACTTC.

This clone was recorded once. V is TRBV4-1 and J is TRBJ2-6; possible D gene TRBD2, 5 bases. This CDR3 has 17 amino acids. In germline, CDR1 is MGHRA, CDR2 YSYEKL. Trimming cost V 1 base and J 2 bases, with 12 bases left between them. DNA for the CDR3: TGCGCCAGCAGCCAAGGGTCGAGGGTTGCTGGGGCCAACGTCCTGACTTTC. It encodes CASSQGSRVAGANVLTF.

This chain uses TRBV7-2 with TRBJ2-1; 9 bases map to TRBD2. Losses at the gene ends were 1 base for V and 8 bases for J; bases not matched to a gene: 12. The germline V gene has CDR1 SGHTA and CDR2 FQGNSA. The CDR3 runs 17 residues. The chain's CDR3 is CASSLEFMREGLYEQFF. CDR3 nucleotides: TGTGCCAGCAGCTTAGAGTTTATGCGGGAGGGCCTCTATGAGCAGTTCTTC.

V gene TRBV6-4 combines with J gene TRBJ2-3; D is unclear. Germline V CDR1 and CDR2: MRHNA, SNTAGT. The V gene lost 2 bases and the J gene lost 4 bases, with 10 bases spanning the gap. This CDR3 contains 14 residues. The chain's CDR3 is CASSDGGDPDTQYF. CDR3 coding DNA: TGTGCCAGCAGTGACGGCGGTGACCCAGATACGCAGTATTTT.

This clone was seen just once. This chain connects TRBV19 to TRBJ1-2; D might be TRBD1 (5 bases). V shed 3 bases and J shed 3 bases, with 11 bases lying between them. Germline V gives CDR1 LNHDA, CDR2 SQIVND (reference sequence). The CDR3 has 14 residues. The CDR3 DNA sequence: TGTGCCAGTAGTATCACCCAGGGACACTATGGCTACACCTTC. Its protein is CASSITQGHYGYTF.

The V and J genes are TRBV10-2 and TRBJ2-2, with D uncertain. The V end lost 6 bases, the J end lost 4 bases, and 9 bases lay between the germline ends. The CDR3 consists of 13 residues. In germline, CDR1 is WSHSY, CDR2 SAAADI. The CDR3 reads CASSLVATGELFF. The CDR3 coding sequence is TGCGCCAGCAGCCTGGTGGCCACCGGGGAGCTGTTTTTT.

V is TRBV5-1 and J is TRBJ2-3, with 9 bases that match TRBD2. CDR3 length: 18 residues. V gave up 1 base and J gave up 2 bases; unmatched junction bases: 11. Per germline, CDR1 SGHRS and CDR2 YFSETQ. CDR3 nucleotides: TGCGCCAGCAGCTTGTTGAGGACTAGCGACGATAACACAGATACGCAGTATTTT. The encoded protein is CASSLLRTSDDNTDTQYF.

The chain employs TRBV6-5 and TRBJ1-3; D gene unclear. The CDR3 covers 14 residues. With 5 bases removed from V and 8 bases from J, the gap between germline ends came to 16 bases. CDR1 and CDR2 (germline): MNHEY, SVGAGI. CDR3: CASSRTTPGDTIYF. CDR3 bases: TGTGCCAGCAGTAGAACCACCCCAGGAGACACCATATATTTT.

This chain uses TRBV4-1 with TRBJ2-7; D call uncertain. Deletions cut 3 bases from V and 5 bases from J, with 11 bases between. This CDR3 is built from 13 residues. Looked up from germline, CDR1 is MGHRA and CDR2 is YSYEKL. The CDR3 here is CASSHLDVHEQYF. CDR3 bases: TGCGCCAGCAGCCACCTCGATGTTCACGAGCAGTACTTC.

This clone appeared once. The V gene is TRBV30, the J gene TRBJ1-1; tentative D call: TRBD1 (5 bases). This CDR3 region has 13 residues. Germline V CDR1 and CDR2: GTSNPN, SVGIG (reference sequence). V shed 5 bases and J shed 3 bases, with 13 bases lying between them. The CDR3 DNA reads TGTGCCTGGTCGGTATTAGGGGACACTGAAGCTTTCTTT. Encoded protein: CAWSVLGDTEAFF.

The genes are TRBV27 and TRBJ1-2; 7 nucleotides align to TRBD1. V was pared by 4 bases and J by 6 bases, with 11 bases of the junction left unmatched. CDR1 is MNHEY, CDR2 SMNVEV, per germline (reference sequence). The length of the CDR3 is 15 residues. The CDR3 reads CASSSASDRRNGYTF. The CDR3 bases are TGTGCCAGCAGTTCCGCCTCGGACAGGCGGAATGGCTACACCTTC.